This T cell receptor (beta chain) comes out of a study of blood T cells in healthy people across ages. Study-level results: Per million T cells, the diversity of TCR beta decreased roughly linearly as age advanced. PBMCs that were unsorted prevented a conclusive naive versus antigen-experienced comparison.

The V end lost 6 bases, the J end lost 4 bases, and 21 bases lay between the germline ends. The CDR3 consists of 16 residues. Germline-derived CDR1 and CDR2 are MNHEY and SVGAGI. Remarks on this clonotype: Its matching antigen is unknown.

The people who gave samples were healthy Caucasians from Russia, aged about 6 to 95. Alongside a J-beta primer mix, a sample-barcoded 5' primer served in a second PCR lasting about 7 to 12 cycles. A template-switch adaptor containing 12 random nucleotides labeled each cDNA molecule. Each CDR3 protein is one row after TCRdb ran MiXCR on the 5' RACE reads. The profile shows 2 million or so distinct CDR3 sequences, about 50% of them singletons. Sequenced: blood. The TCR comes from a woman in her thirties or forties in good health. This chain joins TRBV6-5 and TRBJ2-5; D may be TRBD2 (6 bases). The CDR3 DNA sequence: TGTGCCAGCAGCCTCGGGGCGGGGACCCCAGGAGAGACCCAGTACTTC. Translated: CASSLGAGTPGETQYF.